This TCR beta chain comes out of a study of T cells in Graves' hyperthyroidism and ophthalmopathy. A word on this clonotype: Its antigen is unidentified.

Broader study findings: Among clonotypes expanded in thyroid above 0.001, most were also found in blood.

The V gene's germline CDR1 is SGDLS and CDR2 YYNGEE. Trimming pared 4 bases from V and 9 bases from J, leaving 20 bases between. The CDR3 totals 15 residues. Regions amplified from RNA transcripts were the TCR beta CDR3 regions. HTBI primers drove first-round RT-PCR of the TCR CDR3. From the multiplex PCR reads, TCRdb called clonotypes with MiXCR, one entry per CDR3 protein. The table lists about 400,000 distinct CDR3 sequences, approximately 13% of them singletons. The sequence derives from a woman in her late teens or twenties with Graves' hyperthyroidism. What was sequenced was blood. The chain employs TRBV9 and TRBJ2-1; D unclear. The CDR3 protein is CASSPWASRMSEQFF. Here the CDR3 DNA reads TGTGCCAGCAGCCCCTGGGCTAGTCGTATGAGTGAGCAGTTCTTC.